This paragraph covers one TCR beta chain sequence. This clonotype is a singleton in its sample. The specificity of this receptor is unknown. Base qualities are not recorded, but no much larger clone differs from it by a single base. Systemically healthy Caucasian individuals from Russia, 39 in total and aged about 6 to 100 years, were included as donors. Roughly 10 milliliters of peripheral blood were drawn from each donor into EDTA-treated Vacutainer tubes. PBMCs were isolated by Ficoll-Paque density-gradient centrifugation, with at least 6 million obtained per sample. Trizol reagent was used to extract total RNA from the PBMCs, yielding at least 6 micrograms per sample. The percentages of naive CD45RAhigh/CD27high T cells were determined by flow cytometry on a PBMC aliquot from every donor. The CDR3 covers 12 residues, taking in both the cysteine and the phenylalanine. Just CDR3 DNA is preserved here, 36 bases in frame from base 1. V is clipped by 3 bases and J by 13 bases, and the sequence between their germline boundaries is 13 bases long.

Library preparation employed 5' RACE. TCRdb names Illumina HiSeq 2500 as the instrument used. A second PCR of roughly 6 to 11 cycles was run with a J-beta primer mix and a sample-barcoded 5' primer. Each TCR beta cDNA molecule received a unique molecular identifier from a template-switch 5' adaptor carrying 12 random nucleotides. Each sample yielded at least 2.5 million CDR3-containing paired-end reads. First-strand cDNA synthesis was performed from all RNA using the Mint cDNA synthesis kit, with priming by a TRBC-specific oligonucleotide. After uracil-DNA glycosylase treatment, a first 18-cycle PCR used universal primers M1SS and BC2_uni_R on all cDNA. For the original study's pipeline: For normalization, 1 million high-quality reads, each with a distinct molecular identifier, were randomly selected from each sample. Instead of being binned into consensus sequences, reads that shared molecular identifiers were thrown out. MiTCR, with a Q25 quality threshold and the strictest error-elimination algorithm, was used for CDR3 identification, clonotype clustering and error correction. A nonparametric unseen species model with Euler transformation was used to estimate a lower bound on total TCR beta diversity. TCRdb trimmed the raw reads at Q25, called clones with MiXCR and kept productive beta chains. CDR3 protein sequences are deduplicated, and each keeps its most common genes and DNA. TCRdb, rather than the study authors, made the V and J calls. The sample table contains some 1,500,000 distinct CDR3 sequences; only one count was recorded for about 42% of them. Together, the top ten hold 4% of the sample.

This entry belongs to a study of blood T cells in healthy people across ages (dated by TCRdb to the mid-2010s). Context from the whole study: In model experiments, roughly one uniquely barcoded TCR beta cDNA molecule per two T cells was captured by template switching. To avoid experimental bias, donors of different ages were randomly spread across the sequencing lanes. Using the same blood draw, the study looked at two additional independent replicas of 1 million unique cDNA reads for two donors, one aged 18 to 30 and the other aged 80 or older. The study measured age-related changes in TCR beta repertoire diversity using deep sequencing normalized with unique cDNA molecular identifiers. Donors were grouped into four age groups: young (average 16 years), middle-aged (under 40), aged (around 60) and long-lived (approximately 81).

The study at large found these results: As age increased, observed TCR beta diversity per million T cells dropped in a roughly linear way, and a significant reduction was already evident by age about 36. Total diversity estimates from one million sequenced T cells were considered lower bounds and underestimates. Compared with the aged group, the long-lived group had more naive CD4+ T cells, fewer expanded clones and increased TCR diversity, suggesting age selection. Because donor CMV infection status was unknown, age-related changes in expanded clonotypes were potentially confounded. Because profiling used bulk unsorted PBMCs, naive and antigen-experienced compartments could not be compared conclusively. The percentage of naive T cells measured by flow cytometry correlated strongly with observed TCR beta diversity.

Recombination connected TRBV12-3 or TRBV12-4 to TRBJ2-1, with the D gene too uncertain to name. This TCR was sampled from a woman aged 18-35 years in good health. The sample taken for sequencing was blood. The CDR3 amino acid sequence is: CASSFYQETQFF. The DNA is TGTGCCAGCAGTTTCTACCAAGAGACCCAGTTCTTC.